Presented here are 28 T cell receptor beta chains from one specimen sequenced in a study of shared clonotypes between healthy human individuals. Using immunoSEQ multiplex PCR, the repertoire was profiled, and TCRdb retains in-frame clones only, with some absent. The profile covers 2 million to 2.5 million clones, with roughly 95% appearing a single time and roughly 0.13% taken by the ten largest. The sequenced sample consisted of naive CD4+ T cells sorted from blood. The sample's subset: CD45RA+ positively selected. All receptors come from a man aged 18 to 30 in good health.

Turning to this clone: Other nucleotide sequences in the sample specify the same CDR3. The chain combines TRBV6-6 with TRBJ1-2; TRBD1 might be the D (5 bases). Germline lookup yields CDR1 MNHNY and CDR2 SVGAGI (reference sequence). The ends were cut back, 4 bases at V and 6 bases at J, with 9 bases in the middle. This CDR3 has 12 residues. CDR3 sequence: CASSFQGNGYTF. In nucleotides, the CDR3 is TGTGCCAGCAGTTTTCAGGGTAATGGCTACACCTTC.

This chain links TRBV29-1 with TRBJ1-5, with D maybe TRBD1 (5 bases). Germline V gene lookup returns CDR1 SQVTM and CDR2 ANQGSEA. CDR3 length equals 13 residues. The V end lost 5 bases, the J end lost 6 bases, and 14 bases lay between the germline ends. The CDR3 DNA reads TGCAGCGTTACGGACGGTACAGGTCAGCCCCAGCATTTT. This encodes CSVTDGTGQPQHF. Variable domain in full (rest from reference TRBV29-1 and TRBJ1-5): SAVISQKPSRDICQRGTSLTIQCQVDSQVTMMFWYRQQPGQSLTLIATANQGSEATYESGFVIDKFPISRPNLTFSTLTVSNMSPEDSSIYLCSVTDGTGQPQHFGDGTRLSIL.

This chain connects TRBV30 to TRBJ1-2, with no clear D. Trimming pared 4 bases from V and 4 bases from J, leaving 10 bases between. The germline V gene has CDR1 GTSNPN and CDR2 SVGIG (reference sequence). The CDR3 sequence is 12 residues long. CDR3 in DNA: TGTGCCTGGATCGGGGAAGGCTATGGCTACACCTTC. Its protein is CAWIGEGYGYTF.

V is TRBV2 and J is TRBJ2-7; D tentatively reads TRBD1 or TRBD2 (5 bases each). V lost 3 bases and J lost 2, with 20 bases in between. The CDR3 is 17 residues long. Germline V lookup: CDR1 SNHLY, CDR2 FYNNEI. The DNA of the CDR3 is TGTGCCAGCAGTGACCGGGGCACCCCCACGAGGGCCTACGAGCAGTACTTC. This gives the protein CASSDRGTPTRAYEQYF.

The chain joins TRBV7-9 to TRBJ1-2, with TRBD1 matching 9 bases. V shed 5 bases, J shed 1 base, and the junction held 14 bases outside the gene matches. Germline V gene data show CDR1 as SEHNR and CDR2 as FQNEAQ (reference sequence). This CDR3 is 18 amino acids long. The CDR3 is CASSTARDRVPLNYGYTF. Written as DNA, the CDR3 is TGTGCCAGCAGCACGGCCCGGGACAGGGTGCCCCTTAACTATGGCTACACCTTC.

A single count supports this clone. The chain carries TRBV19 and TRBJ2-7; 9 bases line up with TRBD1. The V and J ends lost 3 bases and 3 bases, in that order; junction bases with no gene match: 15. This CDR3 has 18 residues. The germline gives CDR1 LNHDA, CDR2 SQIVND (reference sequence). In DNA form, the CDR3 reads TGTGCCAGTAGTATTAAGGGGAACACCGGGACAGGGAACTACGAGCAGTACTTC. This gives the protein CASSIKGNTGTGNYEQYF.

Note on this clone: Other DNA sequences within the sample encode an identical CDR3. The V gene is TRBV18, the J gene TRBJ2-7; 8 positions agree with TRBD1. Trimming at V came to 3 bases and at J to 7 bases, leaving 5 bases not matched to a gene. This CDR3 spans 13 amino acids. Germline V gene data show CDR1 as KGHSH and CDR2 as LQKENI. DNA of the CDR3: TGTGCCAGCTCACCGTCTGGACAGGGTGAGCAGTACTTC. This codes for CASSPSGQGEQYF.

The chain is built from TRBV5-1 and TRBJ2-1; TRBD1 is a possible D gene (5 bases). The germline V and J ends were trimmed by 4 bases and 14 bases, with 19 bases remaining between them. The CDR3 is 13 residues long. Germline-derived CDR1 and CDR2 are SGHRS and YFSETQ. The CDR3 nucleotides are TGCGCCAGCAGCCTTGCAGGGTCTGAAGTGGAGTTCTTC. This gives the protein CASSLAGSEVEFF. Variable domain in full (rest from reference TRBV5-1 and TRBJ2-1): KAGVTQTPRYLIKTRGQQVTLSCSPISGHRSVSWYQQTPGQGLQFLFEYFSETQRNKGNFPGRFSGRQFSNSRSEMNVSTLELGDSALYLCASSLAGSEVEFFGPGTRLTVL.

Worth noting for this clone: The same CDR3 arises from other DNA sequences in this sample as well. The chain uses TRBV6-5 and TRBJ2-3; D is unresolved. Germline values: CDR1 MNHEY, CDR2 SVGAGI. V was shortened by 6 bases and J by 1 base, with 11 bases between the two germline ends. This CDR3 spans 14 amino acids. The CDR3 loop reads CASRSLGGTDTQYF. CDR3 coding DNA: TGTGCCAGCAGGTCCCTTGGGGGCACAGATACGCAGTATTTT.

J is TRBJ1-4 and V is TRBV29-1, with D possibly matching TRBD1 (5 bases). Looked up from germline, CDR1 is SQVTM and CDR2 is ANQGSEA. The CDR3 has 13 amino acids. V was cut by 0 bases and J by 7 bases, with 9 bases left in between. The CDR3 is CSVEDLGGEKLFF. DNA of the CDR3: TGCAGCGTTGAAGATCTGGGGGGTGAAAAACTGTTTTTT.

The chain has TRBV2 and TRBJ2-7, with 7 bases aligning to TRBD1. After removal of 5 bases from V and 5 bases from J, the junction contained 12 bases not matched to a gene. CDR3 length: 15 amino acids. Per germline, CDR1 SNHLY and CDR2 FYNNEI. As DNA, the CDR3 is TGTGCCAGCAGTATCAACCGACAGGGATTCAACGAGCAGTACTTC. This gives the protein CASSINRQGFNEQYF.

The chain has TRBV5-1 and TRBJ1-2, with TRBD1 matching over 8 bases. Germline CDR1 SGHRS, CDR2 YFSETQ. J gave up 1 base and V 0 bases, and 8 bases lay outside the gene matches. The CDR3 runs to 17 residues. In nucleotides, the CDR3 is TGCGCCAGCAGCTTGGCCCCAGGGGGCCTGAATAACTATGGCTACACCTTC. Amino acid sequence: CASSLAPGGLNNYGYTF.

About this clone itself: The sample contains more than one DNA sequence encoding this CDR3. The chain employs TRBV18 and TRBJ1-4; D is unclear. V lost 0 bases and J 5 bases, leaving 4 bases between the germline ends. This CDR3 is built from 13 residues. Germline CDR1 KGHSH, CDR2 LQKENI. In DNA, the CDR3 is TGTGCCAGCTCACCACCGGGGAATGAAAAACTGTTTTTT. It yields the protein CASSPPGNEKLFF.

This chain joins TRBV2 and TRBJ1-6, with 7 nucleotides matching TRBD1. The ends lost 8 bases at V and 11 bases at J; junction bases unmatched: 9. This CDR3 has 13 amino acids. Germline CDR1 and CDR2: SNHLY and FYNNEI. CDR3 nucleotide sequence: TGTGCCAGCCGGGGGCAGGGGGGGACACCCCTCCACTTT. Translation gives CASRGQGGTPLHF.

This chain links TRBV11-2 with TRBJ2-3; D unresolved. CDR1 is SGHAT and CDR2 is FQNNGV in the germline V gene. V lost 4 bases, J lost 2 bases, and 4 bases lay in between. The CDR3 covers 12 residues. The CDR3 loop is CASSSHTDTQYF. The CDR3 DNA reads TGTGCCAGCAGCTCCCACACAGATACGCAGTATTTT. The full variable domain, rest sourced from reference TRBV11-2 and TRBJ2-3, is EAGVAQSPRYKIIEKRQSVAFWCNPISGHATLYWYQQILGQGPKLLIQFQNNGVVDDSQLPKDRFSAERLKGVDSTLKIQPAKLEDSAVYLCASSSHTDTQYFGPGTRLTVL.

On this clone: Other DNA sequences of this sample code for an identical CDR3. The CDR3 is CASSVGTGGVGGYTF. CDR3 DNA sequence: TGTGCCAGCAGCGTCGGGACAGGGGGCGTAGGTGGCTACACCTTC. The rearrangement joins TRBV9 to TRBJ1-2; the match to TRBD1 covers 12 bases. The J segment lost 7 bases and the V segment lost 2 bases, leaving 6 bases of the junction unmatched. This CDR3 is built from 15 residues. Germline V lookup: CDR1 SGDLS, CDR2 YYNGEE.

The chain links TRBV29-1 to TRBJ2-2, with D unclear. The CDR3 loop spans 11 amino acids. CDR1 SQVTM and CDR2 ANQGSEA come from the germline V gene. V lost 6 bases, J lost 6 bases, and 8 bases lay in between. The CDR3 loop is CSVAGAGELFF. CDR3 nucleotides: TGCAGCGTAGCAGGCGCCGGGGAGCTGTTTTTT.

The chain recombines TRBV6-1 with TRBJ1-5; possibly TRBD1 for D (5 bases). Germline loops: CDR1 MNHNS, CDR2 SASEGT. The V and J ends lost 6 bases and 1 base respectively, with 13 bases between them. This CDR3 is 15 amino acids long. The CDR3 region has the DNA TGTGCCAGCAGGCCCCTGGGACTGAGCAATCAGCCCCAGCATTTT. Protein product: CASRPLGLSNQPQHF.

This chain links TRBV18 with TRBJ2-3; TRBD1 matches 9 bases. Trimming at V came to 2 bases and at J to 2 bases, leaving 2 bases not matched to a gene. From germline, CDR1 is KGHSH and CDR2 LQKENI. This CDR3 contains 15 residues. As DNA, the CDR3 is TGTGCCAGCTCACCAGGGACAGGGAACACAGATACGCAGTATTTT. This encodes CASSPGTGNTDTQYF. The full variable domain, its missing parts supplied by reference TRBV18 and TRBJ2-3, is NAGVMQNPRHLVRRRGQEARLRCSPMKGHSHVYWYRQLPEEGLKFMVYLQKENIIDESGMPKERFSAEFPKEGPSILRIQQVVRGDSAAYFCASSPGTGNTDTQYFGPGTRLTVL.

This chain connects TRBV10-3 to TRBJ1-5, with TRBD1 matching over 9 bases. Germline V gives CDR1 ENHRY, CDR2 SYGVKD. The CDR3 has 15 amino acids. The V segment lost 0 bases and the J segment 4 bases; nucleotides outside the gene matches: 1. The CDR3 region is CAISESQGANQPQHF. CDR3 sequence (DNA): TGTGCCATCAGTGAGTCACAGGGGGCGAATCAGCCCCAGCATTTT.

The genes are TRBV2 and TRBJ2-3; D is ambiguous. Deletions cut 5 bases from V and 2 bases from J, with 8 bases between. The CDR3 has 13 residues. Germline CDR1 SNHLY, CDR2 FYNNEI. Written as DNA, the CDR3 is TGTGCCAGCAGTTCCCTAAACACAGATACGCAGTATTTT. Encoded protein: CASSSLNTDTQYF.

The count of this clone is one. Other nucleotide sequences from this sample produce the same CDR3. The chain is built from TRBV10-3 and TRBJ1-1; maybe TRBD1 (5 bases). The CDR3 sequence is 11 residues long. V lost 8 bases and J lost 3, with 7 bases in between. Germline V lookup: CDR1 ENHRY, CDR2 SYGVKD. The DNA of the CDR3 is TGTGCCATCCGGGGGGACACTGAAGCTTTCTTT. Amino acids: CAIRGDTEAFF.

The chain's CDR3 is CASSSGQGEGGYTF. The DNA of the CDR3 is TGTGCCAGCAGCTCGGGACAGGGAGAGGGAGGCTACACCTTC. The chain joins TRBV7-2 to TRBJ1-2; 9 nucleotides agree with TRBD1. The CDR3 consists of 14 residues. The V gene end was trimmed by 4 bases and the J gene end by 8 bases; junction bases not matched to a gene: 8. CDR1 SGHTA and CDR2 FQGNSA come from the germline V gene. Supplemented by reference TRBV7-2 and TRBJ1-2, the full variable domain reads GAGVSQSPSNKVTEKGKDVELRCDPISGHTALYWYRQSLGQGLEFLIYFQGNSAPDKSGLPSDRFSAERTGGSVSTLTIQRTQQEDSAVYLCASSSGQGEGGYTFGSGTRLTVV.

On this clone itself: Other DNA sequences from this sample encode an identical CDR3 as well. The CDR3 DNA follows: TGCGCCAGCAGCTTGGCCAGGGGGAACACTGAAGCTTTCTTT. Translation: CASSLARGNTEAFF. The chain joins TRBV5-1 to TRBJ1-1; D may be TRBD1 (6 bases). The V gene lost 0 bases and the J gene lost 1 base, with 7 bases spanning the gap. Germline loops: CDR1 SGHRS, CDR2 YFSETQ. CDR3 length: 14 amino acids.

The rearrangement joins TRBV27 to TRBJ2-2; weak D call: TRBD1 (6 bases). Germline CDR1 is MNHEY and CDR2 is SMNVEV (reference sequence). Deletions cut 3 bases from V and 3 bases from J, with 11 bases between. This CDR3 is 15 amino acids long. CDR3 sequence (DNA): TGTGCCAGCAGTTTTTACAGGGTGGACACCGGGGAGCTGTTTTTT. Protein sequence: CASSFYRVDTGELFF.

This clone is a singleton in its sample. The chain employs TRBV2 and TRBJ2-6; D is uncertain. Germline V gene data show CDR1 as SNHLY and CDR2 as FYNNEI. The CDR3 loop spans 15 amino acids. Trimming cost V 2 bases and J 0 bases, with 5 bases left between them. CDR3 loop: CASSESSSGANVLTF. In nucleotides, the CDR3 is TGTGCCAGCAGTGAAAGTAGCTCTGGGGCCAACGTCCTGACTTTC.

The chain carries TRBV28 and TRBJ2-7; the D gene is possibly TRBD1 (6 bases). Per the germline V gene, CDR1 is MDHEN and CDR2 is SYDVKM. Trimming took 6 bases from V and 2 from J, leaving 17 bases between them. CDR3 length: 15 residues. CDR3: CASSSGTPSPYEQYF. The CDR3 nucleotides read TGTGCCAGCAGCTCCGGGACACCTTCCCCCTACGAGCAGTACTTC. Drawing the rest from reference TRBV28 and TRBJ2-7, the complete variable domain is DVKVTQSSRYLVKRTGEKVFLECVQDMDHENMFWYRQDPGLGLRLIYFSYDVKMKEKGDIPEGYSVSREKKERFSLILESASTNQTSMYLCASSSGTPSPYEQYFGPGTRLTVT.

Comments on this clone: At the DNA level, this CDR3 is encoded by other sequences in the same sample as well. CDR3 amino acids: CASSLETGGEQYF. The DNA for the CDR3 is TGTGCCAGCAGCTTGGAGACAGGGGGAGAGCAGTACTTC. The chain has TRBV5-4 and TRBJ2-7; TRBD1 matches 9 bases. Germline-derived CDR1 and CDR2 are SGHNT and YYREEE (reference sequence). Trimming took 0 bases from V and 7 from J; bases not matched to a gene: 2. The CDR3 sequence is 13 residues long.